A single T cell receptor (beta chain) is shown here with its context. This record belongs to a study of blood T cell repertoires in COVID-19. About the research overall: The samples span acute and convalescent COVID-19 from the United States, Italy and Spain. T cells, B-cell-depleted T cells, or PBMCs provided the cDNA or gDNA that served as material.

Per the original data handling: Estimation of nucleated cell counts was performed using reference gene primer amplification. Sequenced by immunoSEQ multiplex PCR; TCRdb stores in-frame clones only, minus some. The DNA was the basis for D and trimming; V, J and clone size are from that table. The repertoire holds approximately 210,000 clones, approximately 91% seen once, with about 5% in the top ten. The CDR3 loop spans 14 amino acids. Trimming took 4 bases from V and 3 from J; bases not matched to a gene: 6. Germline CDR1 is SGHRS and CDR2 is YFSETQ. The sample taken for sequencing was peripheral blood. The TCR originated in a woman between 40 and 55 years old with acute or convalescent COVID-19. The V and J genes are TRBV5-1 and TRBJ2-5; TRBD1 aligns across 7 bases. CDR3 in DNA: TGCGCCAGCAGCGTCGGGACAGCGGAAGAGACCCAGTACTTC. Residues: CASSVGTAEETQYF.